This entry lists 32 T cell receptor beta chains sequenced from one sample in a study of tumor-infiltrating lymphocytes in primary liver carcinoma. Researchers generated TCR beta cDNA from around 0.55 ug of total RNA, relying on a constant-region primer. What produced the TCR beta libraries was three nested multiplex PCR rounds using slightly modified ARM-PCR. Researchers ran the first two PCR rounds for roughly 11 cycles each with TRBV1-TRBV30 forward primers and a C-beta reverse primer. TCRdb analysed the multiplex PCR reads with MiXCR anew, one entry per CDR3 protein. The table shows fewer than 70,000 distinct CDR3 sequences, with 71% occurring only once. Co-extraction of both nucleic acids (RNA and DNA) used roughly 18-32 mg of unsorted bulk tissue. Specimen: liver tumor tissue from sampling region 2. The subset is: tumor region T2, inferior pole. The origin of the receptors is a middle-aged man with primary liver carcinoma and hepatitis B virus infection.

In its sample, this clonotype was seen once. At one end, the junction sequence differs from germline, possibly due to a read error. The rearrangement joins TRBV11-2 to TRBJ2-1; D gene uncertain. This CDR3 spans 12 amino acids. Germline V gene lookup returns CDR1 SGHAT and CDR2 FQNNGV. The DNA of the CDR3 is TGTGCCATCAGCTCGACTGGGATTGCGCAGTTCTTC. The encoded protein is CAISSTGIAQFF.

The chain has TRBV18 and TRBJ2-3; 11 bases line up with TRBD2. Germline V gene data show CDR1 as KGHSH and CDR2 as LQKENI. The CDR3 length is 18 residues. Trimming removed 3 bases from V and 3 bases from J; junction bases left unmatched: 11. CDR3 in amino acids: CASSPRIAGGTSTDTQYF. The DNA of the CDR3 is TGTGCCAGCTCACCGCGGATAGCGGGAGGGACTAGTACAGATACGCAGTATTTT.

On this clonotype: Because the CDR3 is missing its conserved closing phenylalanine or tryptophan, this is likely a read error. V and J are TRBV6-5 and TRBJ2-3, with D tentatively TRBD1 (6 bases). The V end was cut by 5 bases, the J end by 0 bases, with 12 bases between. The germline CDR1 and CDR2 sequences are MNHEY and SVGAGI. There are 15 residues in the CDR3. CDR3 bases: TGTGCCAGCAGTCCGGACAGCTCTAGCACAGATACGCAGTATTTA. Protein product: CASSPDSSSTDTQYL.

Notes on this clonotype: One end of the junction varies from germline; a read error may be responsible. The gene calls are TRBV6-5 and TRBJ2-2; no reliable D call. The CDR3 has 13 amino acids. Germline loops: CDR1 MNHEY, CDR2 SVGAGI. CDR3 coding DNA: TGTGACAGCAGTTACTCATCGATCGGGGAGCTGTTTTTT. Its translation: CDSSYSSIGELFF.

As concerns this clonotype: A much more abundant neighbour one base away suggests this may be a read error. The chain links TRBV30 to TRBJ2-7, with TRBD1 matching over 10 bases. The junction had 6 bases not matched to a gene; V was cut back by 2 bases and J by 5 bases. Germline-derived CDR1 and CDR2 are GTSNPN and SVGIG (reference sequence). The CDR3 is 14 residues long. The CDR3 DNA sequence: TGTGCCTGGAGTAGTACCGGGACAGGGGACGAGCAGTACTTC. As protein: CAWSSTGTGDEQYF.

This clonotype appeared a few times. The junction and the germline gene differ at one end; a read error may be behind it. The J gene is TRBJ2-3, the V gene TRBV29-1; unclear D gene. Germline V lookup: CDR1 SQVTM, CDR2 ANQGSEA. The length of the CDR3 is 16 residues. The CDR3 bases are TGCGGCGTCGCTGGTGTGGACGGACGTAGCACAGATACGCAGTATTTT. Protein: CGVAGVDGRSTDTQYF.

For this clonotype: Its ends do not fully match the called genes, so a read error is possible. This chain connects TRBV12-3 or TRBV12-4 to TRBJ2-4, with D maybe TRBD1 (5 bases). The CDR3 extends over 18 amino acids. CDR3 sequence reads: CASSLWGGADIAKDIRNF. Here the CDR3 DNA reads TGTGCCAGCAGTTTATGGGGTGGGGCGGACATAGCCAAAGACATTCGGAACTTC.

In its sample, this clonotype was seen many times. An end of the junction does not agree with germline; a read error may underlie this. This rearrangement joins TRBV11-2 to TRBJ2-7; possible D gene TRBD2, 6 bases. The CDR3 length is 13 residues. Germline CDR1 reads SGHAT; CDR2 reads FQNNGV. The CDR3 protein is CASGLSELASQYF. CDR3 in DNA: TGTGCCAGCGGCTTAAGTGAGCTAGCGTCGCAGTACTTC.

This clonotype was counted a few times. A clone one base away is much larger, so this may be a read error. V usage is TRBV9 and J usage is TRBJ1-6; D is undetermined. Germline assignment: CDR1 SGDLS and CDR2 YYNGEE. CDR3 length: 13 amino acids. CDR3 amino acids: CASGVTENSPLHF. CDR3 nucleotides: TGTGCCAGCGGCGTAACGGAAAATTCACCCCTCCACTTT.

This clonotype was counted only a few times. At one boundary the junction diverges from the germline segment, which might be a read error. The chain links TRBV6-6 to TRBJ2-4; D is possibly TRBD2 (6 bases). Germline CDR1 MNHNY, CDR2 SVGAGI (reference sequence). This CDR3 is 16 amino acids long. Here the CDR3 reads CASSLGVADYNNIQYF. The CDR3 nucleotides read TGTGCTAGCAGTTTAGGAGTGGCGGACTACAATAACATTCAGTACTTC.

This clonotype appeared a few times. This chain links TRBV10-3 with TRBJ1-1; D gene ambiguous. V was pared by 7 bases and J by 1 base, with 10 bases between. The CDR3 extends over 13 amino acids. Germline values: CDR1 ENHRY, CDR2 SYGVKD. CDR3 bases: TGTGCCATCACGAGTTGGGAGAACACTGAAGCTTTCTTT. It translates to CAITSWENTEAFF.

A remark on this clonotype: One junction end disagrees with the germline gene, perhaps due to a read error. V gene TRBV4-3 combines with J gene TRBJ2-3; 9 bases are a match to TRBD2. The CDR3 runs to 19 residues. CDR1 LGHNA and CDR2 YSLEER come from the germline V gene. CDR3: CASSQDLGPRTSVTDTQYF. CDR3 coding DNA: TGCGCCAGCAGCCAAGATCTGGGACCGCGGACTAGCGTCACAGATACGCAGTATTTC.

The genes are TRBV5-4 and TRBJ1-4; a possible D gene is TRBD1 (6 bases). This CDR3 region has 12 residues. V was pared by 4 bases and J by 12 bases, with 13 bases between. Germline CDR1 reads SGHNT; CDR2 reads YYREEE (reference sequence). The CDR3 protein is CASSPRGEELFF. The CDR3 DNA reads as TGTGCCAGCAGCCCGAGGGGGGAAGAACTGTTTTTT.

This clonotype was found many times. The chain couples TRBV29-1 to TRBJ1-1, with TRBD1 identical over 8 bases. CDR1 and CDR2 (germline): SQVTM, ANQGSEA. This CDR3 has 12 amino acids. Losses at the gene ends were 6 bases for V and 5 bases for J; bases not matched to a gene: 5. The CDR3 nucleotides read TGCAGCGTGGGGACAGGCATGACTGAAGCTTTCTTT. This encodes CSVGTGMTEAFF.

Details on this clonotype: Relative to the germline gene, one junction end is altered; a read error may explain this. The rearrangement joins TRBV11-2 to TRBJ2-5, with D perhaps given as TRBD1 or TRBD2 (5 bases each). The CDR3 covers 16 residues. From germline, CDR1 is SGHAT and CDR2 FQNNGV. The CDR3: CASSQTPGMGEETQYF. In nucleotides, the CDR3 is TGTGCCAGCAGCCAAACTCCTGGCATGGGGGAAGAGACCCAATACTTC.

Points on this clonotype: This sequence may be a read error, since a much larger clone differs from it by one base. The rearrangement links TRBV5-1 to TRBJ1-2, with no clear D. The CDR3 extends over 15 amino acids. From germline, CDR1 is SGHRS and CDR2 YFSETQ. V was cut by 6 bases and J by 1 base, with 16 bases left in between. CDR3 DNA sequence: TGCGCCAGCACCCTTTCCGGCACTAATAACTATGGCTACACCTTC. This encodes CASTLSGTNNYGYTF.

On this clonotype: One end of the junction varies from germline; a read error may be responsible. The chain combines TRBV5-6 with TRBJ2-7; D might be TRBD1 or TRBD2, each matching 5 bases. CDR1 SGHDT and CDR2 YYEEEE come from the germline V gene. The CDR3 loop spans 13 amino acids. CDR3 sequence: CVSSAGTSWEQYF. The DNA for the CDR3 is TGTGTCAGCAGCGCAGGGACCAGCTGGGAGCAGTACTTC.

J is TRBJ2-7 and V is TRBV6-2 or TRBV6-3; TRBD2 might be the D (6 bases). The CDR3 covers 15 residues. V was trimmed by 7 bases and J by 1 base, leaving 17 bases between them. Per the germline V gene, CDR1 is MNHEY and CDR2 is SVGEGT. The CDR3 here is CASTTSGGGSYEQYF. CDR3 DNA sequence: TGTGCCAGCACCACCTCTGGAGGAGGGTCCTACGAGCAGTACTTC.

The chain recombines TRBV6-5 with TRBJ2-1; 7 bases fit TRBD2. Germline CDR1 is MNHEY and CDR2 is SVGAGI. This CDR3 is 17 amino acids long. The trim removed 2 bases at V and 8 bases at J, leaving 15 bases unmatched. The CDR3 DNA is TGTGCCAGCAGTTACGGACTAACTAGCGCCTTGGCGTATGAGCAGTTCTTC. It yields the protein CASSYGLTSALAYEQFF.

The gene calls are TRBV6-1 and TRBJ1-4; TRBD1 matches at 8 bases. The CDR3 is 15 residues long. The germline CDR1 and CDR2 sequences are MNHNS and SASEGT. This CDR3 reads CDSSVQGVTNEKLFF. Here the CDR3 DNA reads TGTGATAGCAGTGTACAGGGGGTAACTAATGAAAAACTGTTTTTT.

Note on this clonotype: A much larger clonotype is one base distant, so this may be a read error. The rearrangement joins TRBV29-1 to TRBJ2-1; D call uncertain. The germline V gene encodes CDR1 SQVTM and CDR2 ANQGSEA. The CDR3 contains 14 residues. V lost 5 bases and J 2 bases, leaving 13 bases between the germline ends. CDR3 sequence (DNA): TGCAGCGTTACCCTCGGTGAAACCTACAATGAGCAGTTCTTC. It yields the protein CSVTLGETYNEQFF.

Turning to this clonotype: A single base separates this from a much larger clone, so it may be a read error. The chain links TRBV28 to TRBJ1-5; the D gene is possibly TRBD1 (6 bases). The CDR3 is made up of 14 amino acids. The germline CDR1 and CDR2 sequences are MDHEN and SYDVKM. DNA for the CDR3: TGTGCCAGCAGGCTCACAGGGTCGACTCAGCCCCAGCAATTT. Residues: CASRLTGSTQPQQF.

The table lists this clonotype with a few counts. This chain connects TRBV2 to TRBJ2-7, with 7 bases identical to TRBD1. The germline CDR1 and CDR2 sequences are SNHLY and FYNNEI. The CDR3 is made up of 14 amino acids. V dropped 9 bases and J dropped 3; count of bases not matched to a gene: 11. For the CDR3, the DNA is TGTGCCAGGTCAAAGACAGGGAGTGGCTACGAGCAGTACTTC. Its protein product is CARSKTGSGYEQYF.

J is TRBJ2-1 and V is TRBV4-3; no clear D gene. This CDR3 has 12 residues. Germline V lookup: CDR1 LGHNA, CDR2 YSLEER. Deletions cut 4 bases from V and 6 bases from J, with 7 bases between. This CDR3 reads CASSLTRNEQFF. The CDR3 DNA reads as TGCGCCAGCAGCCTCACTCGCAATGAGCAGTTCTTC.

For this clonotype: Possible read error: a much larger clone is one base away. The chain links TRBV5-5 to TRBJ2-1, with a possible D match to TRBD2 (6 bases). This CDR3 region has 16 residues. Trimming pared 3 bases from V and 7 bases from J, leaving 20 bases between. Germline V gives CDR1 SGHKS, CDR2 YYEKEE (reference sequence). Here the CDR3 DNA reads TGTGCCAGCAGCTCCTTAGGGATTAGCGGCGGGAATGAGCAGTTCTTC. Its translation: CASSSLGISGGNEQFF.

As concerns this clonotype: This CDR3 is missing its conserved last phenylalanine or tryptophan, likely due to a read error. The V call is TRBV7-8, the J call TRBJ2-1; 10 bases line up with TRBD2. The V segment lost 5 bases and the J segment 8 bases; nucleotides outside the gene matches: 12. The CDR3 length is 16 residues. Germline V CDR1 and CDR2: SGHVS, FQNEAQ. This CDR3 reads CASSQRLAGDSDEQFL. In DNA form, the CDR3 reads TGTGCCAGCAGCCAACGACTAGCGGGCGATAGCGATGAGCAGTTCCTC.

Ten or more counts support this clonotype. CDR3 sequence (DNA): TGTGCCATCAGTGAAAGACAGGGGTATGGCTACACCTTC. It translates to CAISERQGYGYTF. This chain joins TRBV10-3 and TRBJ1-2; 8 bases are shared with TRBD1. Germline V CDR1 and CDR2: ENHRY, SYGVKD. V gave up 3 bases and J gave up 5 bases; unmatched junction bases: 2. The CDR3 sequence is 13 residues long.

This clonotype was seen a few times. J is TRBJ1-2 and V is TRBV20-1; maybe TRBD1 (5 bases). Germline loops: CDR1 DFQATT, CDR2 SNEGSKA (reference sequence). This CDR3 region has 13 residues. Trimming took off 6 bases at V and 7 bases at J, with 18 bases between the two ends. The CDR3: CSAAGQGNRGYTF. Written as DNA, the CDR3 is TGCAGTGCCGCCGGGCAGGGTAATCGTGGCTACACCTTC.

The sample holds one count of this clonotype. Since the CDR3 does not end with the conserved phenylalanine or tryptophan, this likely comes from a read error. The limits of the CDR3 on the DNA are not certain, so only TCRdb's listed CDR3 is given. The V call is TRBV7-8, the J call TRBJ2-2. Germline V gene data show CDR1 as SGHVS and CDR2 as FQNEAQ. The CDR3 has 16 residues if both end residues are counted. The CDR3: CASSFAGVLNTGKLCC.

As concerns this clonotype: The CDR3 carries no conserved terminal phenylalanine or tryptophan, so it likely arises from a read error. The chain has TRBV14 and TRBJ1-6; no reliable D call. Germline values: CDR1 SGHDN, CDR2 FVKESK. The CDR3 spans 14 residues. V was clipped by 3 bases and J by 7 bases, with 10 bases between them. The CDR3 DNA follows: TGTGCCAGCAGCCACTCAAGGGAAAATTCACCCCTCCACATT. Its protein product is CASSHSRENSPLHI.

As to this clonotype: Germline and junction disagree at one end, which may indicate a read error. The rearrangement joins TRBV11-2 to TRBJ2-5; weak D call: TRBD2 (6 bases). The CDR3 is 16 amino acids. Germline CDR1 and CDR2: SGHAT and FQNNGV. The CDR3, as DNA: TGTGCTAGCAGCCAAACTCATGGCGGGGAGAGAGAGACCCAGTACTTC. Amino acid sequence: CASSQTHGGERETQYF.

The CDR3: CAISFTGISDEKYV. CDR3 DNA sequence: TGTGCCATCAGTTTTACCGGGATTAGCGACGAGAAGTACGTC. The chain is built from TRBV6-5 and TRBJ2-7, with D tentatively TRBD2 (5 bases). CDR3 size: 14 residues. The germline V gene encodes CDR1 MNHEY and CDR2 SVGAGI.